Shown below are 26 T cell receptor beta chains from a single sample sequenced in a study of blood T cell repertoires in COVID-19. Using immunoSEQ multiplex PCR, the repertoire was profiled, and TCRdb retains in-frame clones only, with some absent. The data show about 250,000 clones, 86% seen once. The sample consisted of peripheral blood. These receptors all stem from a woman older than 75 with COVID-19, enrolled during active disease.

The genes are TRBV7-3 and TRBJ1-1; D uncertain. Germline lookup yields CDR1 SGHTA and CDR2 FQGTGA. The CDR3 sequence is 13 residues long. Trimming took 2 bases from V and 0 from J, leaving 4 bases between them. The CDR3 nucleotides read TGTGCCAGCAGCTTACAGATGAACACTGAAGCTTTCTTT. This encodes CASSLQMNTEAFF.

The chain joins TRBV3-1 (or the pseudogene TRBV3-2) to TRBJ2-3, with 8 bases identical to TRBD2. CDR1 LGHDT and CDR2 YNNKEL come from the germline V gene (reference sequence). V lost 4 bases to trimming and J lost 6 bases; unmatched junction nucleotides: 9. The CDR3 is made up of 15 amino acids. The CDR3 protein is CASSPGRGAADTQYF. In DNA form, the CDR3 reads TGTGCCAGCAGCCCCGGGCGGGGGGCGGCCGATACGCAGTATTTT.

The chain joins TRBV28 to TRBJ1-1; D unresolved. V was pared by 3 bases and J by 7 bases, with 12 bases between. The CDR3 contains 13 residues. Per germline, CDR1 MDHEN and CDR2 SYDVKM. The CDR3 loop reads CASSLGRSYEAFF. The CDR3 bases are TGTGCCAGCAGTTTGGGCCGAAGTTATGAAGCTTTCTTT.

In its sample, this clone was seen once. The chain carries TRBV3-1 (or the pseudogene TRBV3-2) and TRBJ1-2; 8 bases align to TRBD1. The germline V gene has CDR1 LGHDT and CDR2 YNNKEL (reference sequence). CDR3 size: 13 residues. Losses at the gene ends were 4 bases for V and 12 bases for J; bases not matched to a gene: 10. CDR3 region: CASSPRQGAGDTF. The CDR3 coding sequence is TGTGCCAGCAGCCCAAGGCAGGGGGCCGGCGACACCTTC.

CDR3 protein: CSVSSLAGDSNTGELFF. CDR3 coding DNA: TGCAGCGTCAGCTCCCTAGCGGGGGATTCGAACACCGGGGAGCTGTTTTTT. V gene TRBV29-1 combines with J gene TRBJ2-2; TRBD2 agrees at 10 bases. Germline V gives CDR1 SQVTM, CDR2 ANQGSEA. The CDR3 length is 17 residues. V gave up 6 bases and J gave up 0 bases; unmatched junction bases: 10.

A note on this clone: Other nucleotide sequences in the sample specify the same CDR3. The chain uses TRBV12-3 or TRBV12-4 and TRBJ2-3, with D unresolved. The CDR3 length is 12 residues. Trimming pared 5 bases from V and 2 bases from J, leaving 5 bases between. CDR3 region: CASSPNTDTQYF. DNA of the CDR3: TGTGCCAGCAGTCCAAACACAGATACGCAGTATTTT.

The chain combines TRBV6-2 or TRBV6-3 with TRBJ1-1; D gene ambiguous. This CDR3 has 13 residues. Trimming stripped 3 bases from V and 12 bases from J, with 17 bases between. Per germline, CDR1 MNHEY and CDR2 SVGEGT. The CDR3 DNA reads as TGTGCCAGCAGTTATGAGGGCGGCAGGTCGCCTTTCTTT. As protein: CASSYEGGRSPFF.

On this clone: Germline and junction disagree at one end, which may indicate a read error. CDR3 sequence (DNA): TGTGCCAACAGCCCGGGGAGGGCCAATCAGCCCCAGCATTTT. Its protein product is CANSPGRANQPQHF. V and J are TRBV5-6 and TRBJ1-5; D is ambiguous. The CDR3 consists of 14 residues. Germline CDR1 is SGHDT and CDR2 is YYEEEE.

J is TRBJ1-1 and V is TRBV2; the D is unclear. CDR1 and CDR2 from the germline V gene are SNHLY and FYNNEI. The CDR3 runs to 13 residues. Trimming removed 5 bases from V and 7 bases from J, with 14 bases in between. The CDR3 region is CASSRAPGGEAFF. DNA of the CDR3: TGTGCCAGCAGTAGGGCCCCTGGAGGTGAAGCTTTCTTT.

This chain connects TRBV19 to TRBJ1-2, with unresolved D. Trimming took off 3 bases at V and 7 bases at J, with 12 bases between the two ends. The CDR3 has 13 amino acids. Germline assignment: CDR1 LNHDA and CDR2 SQIVND (reference sequence). The CDR3 reads CASSIPNGGGYTF. CDR3 DNA: TGTGCCAGTAGTATCCCCAACGGTGGTGGCTACACCTTC. Full variable domain (outside the CDR3, taken from reference TRBV19 and TRBJ1-2): DGGITQSPKYLFRKEGQNVTLSCEQNLNHDAMYWYRQDPGQGLRLIYYSQIVNDFQKGDIAEGYSVSREKKESFPLTVTSAQKNPTAFYLCASSIPNGGGYTFGSGTRLTVV.

This clone was observed a few times. The chain couples TRBV3-1 (or the pseudogene TRBV3-2) to TRBJ1-3; D is ambiguous. The germline CDR1 and CDR2 sequences are LGHDT and YNNKEL (reference sequence). V was clipped by 8 bases and J by 2 bases, with 10 bases between them. The length of the CDR3 is 13 residues. CDR3 in DNA: TGTGCCAGCCGGCCCACAGCTGGAAACACCATATATTTT. It encodes CASRPTAGNTIYF.

The rearrangement links TRBV28 to TRBJ1-4, with TRBD1 identical over 7 bases. CDR3 length equals 13 residues. V shed 10 bases and J 9 bases; nucleotides not matched to a gene: 11. Germline CDR1 reads MDHEN; CDR2 reads SYDVKM. CDR3 sequence (DNA): TGTGCCACCGAAGACAGGGTTAGTAAAAAACTGTTTTTT. This sequence encodes CATEDRVSKKLFF.

The chain links TRBV28 to TRBJ1-6; a possible D gene is TRBD1 (6 bases). This CDR3 has 14 residues. With 2 bases removed from V and 6 bases from J, the gap between germline ends came to 8 bases. CDR1 MDHEN and CDR2 SYDVKM come from the germline V gene. CDR3 amino acids: CASSLTGPNSPLHF. The CDR3 DNA sequence: TGTGCCAGCAGTTTAACAGGGCCTAATTCACCCCTCCACTTT.

The table lists this clone with a count of one. This chain joins TRBV20-1 and TRBJ1-1; D call uncertain. Trimming removed 3 bases at V and 10 bases at J, with 15 bases between. Germline CDR1 and CDR2: DFQATT and SNEGSKA (reference sequence). CDR3 size: 12 residues. CDR3 amino acids: CSASDPGVRAFF. The DNA of the CDR3 is TGCAGTGCTAGTGACCCCGGTGTGAGAGCTTTCTTT.

The CDR3 loop reads CASSETSGAYEQYV. The CDR3 bases are TGTGCCAGCAGCGAGACTAGCGGGGCCTACGAGCAGTACGTC. V is TRBV28 and J is TRBJ2-7; 11 nucleotides match TRBD2. The junction had 3 bases not matched to a gene; V was cut back by 6 bases and J by 2 bases. Germline V CDR1 and CDR2: MDHEN, SYDVKM. CDR3 size: 14 residues.

V gene TRBV3-1 (or the pseudogene TRBV3-2) combines with J gene TRBJ1-1, with a tentative D call TRBD1 (5 bases). Germline-derived CDR1 and CDR2 are LGHDT and YNNKEL (reference sequence). This CDR3 is 15 amino acids long. V was cut by 1 base and J by 4 bases, with 13 bases left in between. The CDR3 DNA sequence: TGTGCCAGCAGCCAAGTTGTAGGGGTGAGCACTGAAGCTTTCTTT. It encodes CASSQVVGVSTEAFF.

This sequence joins TRBV2 and TRBJ1-1, with 7 bases lining up with TRBD1. V shed 6 bases, J shed 1 base, and the junction held 8 bases outside the gene matches. CDR3 length: 15 amino acids. Per the germline V gene, CDR1 is SNHLY and CDR2 is FYNNEI. In nucleotides, the CDR3 is TGTGCCAGCAGAGTACCCGGGACAGAGAACACTGAAGCTTTCTTT. Translation gives CASRVPGTENTEAFF.

This chain uses TRBV5-1 with TRBJ2-1, with TRBD2 matching 9 bases. Germline CDR1 reads SGHRS; CDR2 reads YFSETQ. J lost 2 bases, V lost 6 bases, and 6 bases had no gene match. The CDR3 runs 15 residues. The CDR3 loop reads CASTAASGAYNEQFF. In nucleotides, the CDR3 is TGCGCCAGCACGGCCGCTAGCGGGGCCTACAATGAGCAGTTCTTC. Full variable domain (outside the CDR3, taken from reference TRBV5-1 and TRBJ2-1): KAGVTQTPRYLIKTRGQQVTLSCSPISGHRSVSWYQQTPGQGLQFLFEYFSETQRNKGNFPGRFSGRQFSNSRSEMNVSTLELGDSALYLCASTAASGAYNEQFFGPGTRLTVL.

The V and J genes are TRBV20-1 and TRBJ2-3; D uncertain. The CDR3 is 11 amino acids. CDR1 is DFQATT, CDR2 SNEGSKA, per germline (reference sequence). V lost 1 base, J lost 6 bases, and 5 bases lay in between. CDR3 bases: TGCAGTGCTAGAGTTCGGGATACGCAGTATTTT. Amino acid sequence: CSARVRDTQYF.

The V and J genes are TRBV28 and TRBJ2-1; 10 nucleotides match TRBD2. The CDR3 extends over 15 amino acids. Germline CDR1 MDHEN, CDR2 SYDVKM. The V segment lost 5 bases and the J segment 8 bases; nucleotides outside the gene matches: 9. The CDR3 here is CASSSPGTSAYEQFF. CDR3 DNA: TGTGCCAGCAGTAGTCCGGGGACTAGCGCCTATGAGCAGTTCTTC.

DNA for the CDR3: TGTGCCTGGAGTTCAAGCCGTACAGGGGGCGCGGACGAAAAACTGTTTTTT. Its protein product is CAWSSSRTGGADEKLFF. The chain combines TRBV30 with TRBJ1-4; 9 bases agree with TRBD1. The V segment lost 2 bases and the J segment 8 bases; nucleotides outside the gene matches: 15. CDR3 length: 17 residues. Germline V gene sequence: CDR1 GTSNPN, CDR2 SVGIG (reference sequence).

This rearrangement joins TRBV29-1 to TRBJ1-1, with 7 nucleotides matching TRBD1. CDR3 length: 13 amino acids. The germline CDR1 and CDR2 sequences are SQVTM and ANQGSEA. With 4 bases clipped from V and 5 bases from J, the junction kept 7 bases outside the gene matches. CDR3 sequence reads: CSVATGMGTEAFF. Written as DNA, the CDR3 is TGCAGCGTTGCGACAGGGATGGGGACTGAAGCTTTCTTT. The entire variable domain, with the rest obtained from reference TRBV29-1 and TRBJ1-1, is as follows: SAVISQKPSRDICQRGTSLTIQCQVDSQVTMMFWYRQQPGQSLTLIATANQGSEATYESGFVIDKFPISRPNLTFSTLTVSNMSPEDSSIYLCSVATGMGTEAFFGQGTRLTVV.

The genes are TRBV3-1 (or the pseudogene TRBV3-2) and TRBJ2-5; tentative D call: TRBD2 (6 bases). The V and J ends lost 0 bases and 5 bases respectively, with 13 bases between them. Germline V CDR1 and CDR2: LGHDT, YNNKEL (reference sequence). CDR3 length: 15 amino acids. CDR3 amino acids: CASSQESSGRETQYF. Written as DNA, the CDR3 is TGTGCCAGCAGCCAAGAATCCTCAGGGAGGGAGACCCAGTACTTC.

The V gene is TRBV28, the J gene TRBJ1-1; 9 positions agree with TRBD1. Germline values: CDR1 MDHEN, CDR2 SYDVKM. With V trimmed by 8 bases and J by 0 bases, 7 bases remained unmatched. This CDR3 comprises 15 residues. CDR3 loop: CASATGGVLNTEAFF. The CDR3 DNA follows: TGTGCCAGCGCGACAGGGGGAGTTCTGAACACTGAAGCTTTCTTT.

This clone appeared once. The chain couples TRBV6-5 to TRBJ1-5; 7 nucleotides agree with TRBD1. In germline, CDR1 is MNHEY, CDR2 SVGAGI. Trimming at V came to 10 bases and at J to 2 bases, leaving 8 bases not matched to a gene. The CDR3 is 14 amino acids. The CDR3 is CAILQGPGNQPQHF. The DNA for the CDR3 is TGTGCCATACTACAGGGGCCGGGCAATCAGCCCCAGCATTTT.

V usage is TRBV6-6 and J usage is TRBJ2-3, with 12 bases fitting TRBD1. This CDR3 is built from 15 residues. V was clipped by 6 bases and J by 3 bases; unmatched bases: 4. Germline V CDR1 and CDR2: MNHNY, SVGAGI (reference sequence). CDR3 DNA: TGTGCCAGCAGCCCGGGACAGGGGGCGACAGATACGCAGTATTTT. It translates to CASSPGQGATDTQYF.